This T cell receptor beta chain came from a study of cytomegalovirus exposure and HLA in healthy donors. The PCR made use of 60 Vbeta and 13 Jbeta primers. Measured with immunoSEQ multiplex PCR; TCRdb has only the in-frame clones, and not every one. The data show more than 130,000 clones, with about four fifths seen just once and over 2.5% held by the top ten. The TCR comes from a male donor in good health and CMV-seronegative. The specimen was PBMCs.

CDR3 nucleotide sequence: TGTGCCAGCAGCTTCACGGGGGAGCCCCAGCATTTT. Its translation: CASSFTGEPQHF. This chain connects TRBV7-2 to TRBJ1-5; a weak D match, TRBD1 (5 bases). Trimming removed 3 bases from V and 8 bases from J, with 8 bases in between. CDR3 length: 12 amino acids. Germline lookup yields CDR1 SGHTA and CDR2 FQGNSA.